This T cell receptor (beta chain) is from a study of T cell changes during pregnancy in multiple sclerosis. The protocol was immunoSEQ multiplex PCR, while the TCRdb copy is restricted to in-frame clones and leaves out a portion. The sample lists roughly 25,000 clones; 75% to 90% were seen once. The material was CD8+ T cells from peripheral blood mononuclear cells, obtained in the second trimester of pregnancy. This clonotype originated in a female donor with multiple sclerosis, enrolled in a pregnancy study.

DNA of the CDR3: TGTGCCAGCAGTGAGGGCGGGGTGGGGAATGAGCAGTTCTTC. This translates into CASSEGGVGNEQFF. The chain recombines TRBV6-4 with TRBJ2-1, with a tentative D call TRBD2 (6 bases). CDR1 is MRHNA, CDR2 SNTAGT, per germline. V lost 3 bases to trimming and J lost 7 bases, with 13 bases between them. The CDR3 runs to 14 residues.